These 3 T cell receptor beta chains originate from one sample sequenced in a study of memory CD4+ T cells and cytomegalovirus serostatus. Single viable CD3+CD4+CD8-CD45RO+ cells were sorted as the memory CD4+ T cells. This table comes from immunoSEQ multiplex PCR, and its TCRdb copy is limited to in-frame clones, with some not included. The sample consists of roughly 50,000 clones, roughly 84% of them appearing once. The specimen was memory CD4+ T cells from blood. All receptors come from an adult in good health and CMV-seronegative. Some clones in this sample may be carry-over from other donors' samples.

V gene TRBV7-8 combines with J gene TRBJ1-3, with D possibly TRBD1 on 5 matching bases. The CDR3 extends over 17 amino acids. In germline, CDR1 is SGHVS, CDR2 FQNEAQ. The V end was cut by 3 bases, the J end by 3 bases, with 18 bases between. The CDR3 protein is CASSFLQGQTVGNTIYF. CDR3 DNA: TGTGCCAGCAGCTTTCTCCAGGGTCAAACGGTTGGAAACACCATATATTTT. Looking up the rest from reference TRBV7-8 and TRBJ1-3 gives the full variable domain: GAGVSQSPRYKVAKRGQDVALRCDPISGHVSLFWYQQALGQGPEFLTYFQNEAQLDKSGLPSDRFFAERPEGSVSTLKIQRTQQEDSAVYLCASSFLQGQTVGNTIYFGEGSWLTVV.

The DNA of the CDR3 is TGTGCCAGCAGCTCTCGAGCAGGGGGCGGGGCCACTGAAGCTTTCTTT. Protein: CASSSRAGGGATEAFF. The chain carries TRBV7-2 and TRBJ1-1; 8 nucleotides agree with TRBD1. There are 16 residues in the CDR3. Per the germline V gene, CDR1 is SGHTA and CDR2 is FQGNSA. V was pared by 4 bases and J by 4 bases, with 11 bases of the junction left unmatched.

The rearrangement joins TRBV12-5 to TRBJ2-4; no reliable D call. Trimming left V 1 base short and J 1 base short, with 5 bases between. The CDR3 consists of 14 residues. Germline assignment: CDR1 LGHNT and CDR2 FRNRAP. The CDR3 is CASGLGQAKNIQYF. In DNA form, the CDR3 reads TGTGCTAGTGGTTTGGGGCAGGCCAAAAACATTCAGTACTTC.